Below, 25 T cell receptor beta chains from the same sample are listed, as sequenced in a study of graft-versus-host responses after intestinal transplantation. Their cognate antigens are unknown. Clones were sequenced by immunoSEQ multiplex PCR, and TCRdb holds only the in-frame ones, with some missing. In the table there are about 93,000 clones, about 93% of which are singletons. Sequenced here: unstimulated CD8+ T cells sorted from spleen or lymph node cells, sampled before intestinal transplant. These receptors originate from a human donor who received an intestinal transplant.

V is TRBV6-1 and J is TRBJ2-2; the match to TRBD2 covers 10 bases. V gave up 7 bases and J gave up 3 bases; unmatched junction bases: 5. CDR3 size: 15 residues. Per the germline V gene, CDR1 is MNHNS and CDR2 is SASEGT. CDR3 region: CASNLLAGDTGELFF. CDR3 coding DNA: TGTGCCAGCAACCTCCTAGCGGGAGACACCGGGGAGCTGTTTTTT.

V and J are TRBV27 and TRBJ2-7; 8 bases map to TRBD1. The CDR3 contains 14 residues. Unmatched junction bases numbered 7, after V lost 4 bases and J lost 5 bases. Germline V gene lookup returns CDR1 MNHEY and CDR2 SMNVEV (reference sequence). The CDR3 reads CASSWRQGADEQYF. The CDR3 bases are TGTGCCAGCAGTTGGAGGCAGGGGGCTGACGAGCAGTACTTC.

In its sample, this clone was seen once. The chain employs TRBV7-3 and TRBJ1-1; D is possibly TRBD1 (5 bases). The CDR3 loop spans 15 amino acids. The V gene's germline CDR1 is SGHTA and CDR2 FQGTGA. With 5 bases removed from V and 1 base from J, the gap between germline ends came to 14 bases. The CDR3 DNA reads as TGTGCCAGCAGCCTAAATGGACACCCGAACACTGAAGCTTTCTTT. Protein sequence: CASSLNGHPNTEAFF.

This chain uses TRBV6-6 with TRBJ2-2; D is uncertain. The CDR3 loop spans 11 amino acids. V was clipped by 6 bases and J by 6 bases, with 5 bases between them. Germline lookup yields CDR1 MNHNY and CDR2 SVGAGI (reference sequence). CDR3: CASSPPGELFF. CDR3 bases: TGTGCCAGCAGCCCTCCCGGGGAGCTGTTTTTT.

This chain uses TRBV7-9 with TRBJ2-1; TRBD2 aligns across 13 bases. The CDR3 has 16 amino acids. The germline gives CDR1 SEHNR, CDR2 FQNEAQ (reference sequence). The V gene end was trimmed by 5 bases and the J gene end by 8 bases; junction bases not matched to a gene: 9. Here the CDR3 DNA reads TGTGCCAGCAGCAAACTACTAGCGGGGGGGCTGGATGAGCAGTTCTTC. This encodes CASSKLLAGGLDEQFF.

The rearrangement uses TRBV4-2 and TRBJ2-5, with D perhaps matching TRBD1 (5 bases). This CDR3 spans 17 amino acids. Germline values: CDR1 LGHNA, CDR2 YNFKEQ. V was shortened by 0 bases and J by 3 bases, with 17 bases between the two germline ends. The CDR3: CASSQDLGLGSKETQYF. Written as DNA, the CDR3 is TGTGCCAGCAGCCAAGATCTGGGGCTTGGATCCAAAGAGACCCAGTACTTC.

This clone was seen just once. The chain is built from TRBV5-8 and TRBJ1-1; D ambiguous. Germline CDR1 and CDR2: SGHTS and YDEGEE. Trimming took 7 bases from V and 4 from J, leaving 14 bases between them. The length of the CDR3 is 13 residues. CDR3: CASHRGRGTEAFF. The CDR3 coding sequence is TGTGCCAGCCATCGGGGTCGGGGCACTGAAGCTTTCTTT.

The chain is built from TRBV28 and TRBJ2-3, with 10 bases matching TRBD2. The CDR3 runs 15 residues. Germline trimming cut 6 bases from V and 6 bases from J; bases unmatched to any gene: 9. CDR1 is MDHEN and CDR2 is SYDVKM in the germline V gene. The CDR3 is CASRAGGRDTDTQYF. CDR3 sequence (DNA): TGTGCCAGCAGAGCGGGAGGGAGGGACACGGATACGCAGTATTTT.

This chain joins TRBV7-9 and TRBJ1-2; TRBD1 agrees at 7 bases. The V gene's germline CDR1 is SEHNR and CDR2 FQNEAQ (reference sequence). With 5 bases clipped from V and 7 bases from J, the junction kept 4 bases outside the gene matches. The CDR3 runs to 12 residues. CDR3 amino acids: CASSPGGGGYTF. The CDR3 DNA reads as TGTGCCAGCAGCCCAGGGGGAGGTGGCTACACCTTC. The entire variable domain, with the rest obtained from reference TRBV7-9 and TRBJ1-2, is as follows: DTGVSQNPRHKITKRGQNVTFRCDPISEHNRLYWYRQTLGQGPEFLTYFQNEAQLEKSRLLSDRFSAERPKGSFSTLEIQRTEQGDSAMYLCASSPGGGGYTFGSGTRLTVV.

This clone has a single count. The V call is TRBV7-2, the J call TRBJ2-3; TRBD1 agrees at 8 bases. Germline CDR1 and CDR2: SGHTA and FQGNSA. V lost 5 bases and J lost 3; bases outside the gene matches: 7. The CDR3 contains 15 residues. The CDR3 sequence: CASSPGQGETDTQYF. DNA for the CDR3: TGTGCCAGCAGCCCCGGACAGGGTGAGACAGATACGCAGTATTTT.

The gene calls are TRBV28 and TRBJ2-1; 7 nucleotides line up with TRBD2. The germline CDR1 and CDR2 sequences are MDHEN and SYDVKM. V was pared by 5 bases and J by 0 bases, with 4 bases of the junction left unmatched. There are 15 residues in the CDR3. CDR3 residues: CASSLKRDSYNEQFF. The CDR3 DNA reads as TGTGCCAGCAGTCTAAAGCGGGACTCCTACAATGAGCAGTTCTTC. The full variable domain, completed using reference TRBV28 and TRBJ2-1, is DVKVTQSSRYLVKRTGEKVFLECVQDMDHENMFWYRQDPGLGLRLIYFSYDVKMKEKGDIPEGYSVSREKKERFSLILESASTNQTSMYLCASSLKRDSYNEQFFGPGTRLTVL.

The genes are TRBV4-1 and TRBJ2-1, with 10 nucleotides matching TRBD2. CDR3 size: 14 residues. Germline V CDR1 and CDR2: MGHRA, YSYEKL. V dropped 3 bases and J dropped 4; count of bases not matched to a gene: 0. Here the CDR3 DNA reads TGCGCCAGCAGCCAGGGACTAGCGTACAATGAGCAGTTCTTC. Translating gives CASSQGLAYNEQFF.

The chain employs TRBV6-6 and TRBJ2-1; the D gene is possibly TRBD2 (5 bases). The V gene lost 8 bases and the J gene lost 9 bases, with 14 bases spanning the gap. The CDR3 runs to 12 residues. Germline V CDR1 and CDR2: MNHNY, SVGAGI (reference sequence). CDR3 region: CASGNEGPEQFF. The CDR3 bases are TGTGCCAGCGGAAACGAGGGCCCTGAGCAGTTCTTC.

The chain employs TRBV6-1 and TRBJ2-1, with 8 bases aligning to TRBD2. Germline V lookup: CDR1 MNHNS, CDR2 SASEGT. This CDR3 has 16 amino acids. Germline trimming cut 3 bases from V and 1 base from J; bases unmatched to any gene: 5. CDR3: CASSDIAGPSYNEQFF. In DNA form, the CDR3 reads TGTGCCAGCAGTGACATAGCGGGACCGTCCTACAATGAGCAGTTCTTC.

The chain couples TRBV4-1 to TRBJ1-1; D is uncertain. The CDR3 extends over 15 amino acids. V was cut by 1 base and J by 1 base, with 10 bases left in between. The germline V gene encodes CDR1 MGHRA and CDR2 YSYEKL. The CDR3 DNA sequence: TGCGCCAGCAGCCAAGGCGGACTGGGGAACACTGAAGCTTTCTTT. It encodes CASSQGGLGNTEAFF.

The V gene is TRBV7-2, the J gene TRBJ2-7, with D maybe TRBD2 (5 bases). CDR1 is SGHTA and CDR2 is FQGNSA in the germline V gene. Trimming removed 0 bases from V and 3 bases from J, with 21 bases in between. This CDR3 is built from 18 residues. The CDR3 loop is CASSLANLAAMVGYEQYF. CDR3 bases: TGTGCCAGCAGCTTAGCGAACCTAGCAGCCATGGTGGGCTACGAGCAGTACTTC.

The V and J genes are TRBV2 and TRBJ2-3; 10 bases fit TRBD2. The V and J ends lost 0 bases and 0 bases, in that order; junction bases with no gene match: 9. Germline CDR1 SNHLY, CDR2 FYNNEI. CDR3 length equals 19 residues. The CDR3 nucleotides are TGTGCCAGCAGTGAAGCGCTACTAGCGGGAAATACTAGCACAGATACGCAGTATTTT. Its protein product is CASSEALLAGNTSTDTQYF.

The V gene is TRBV19, the J gene TRBJ1-5; weak D call: TRBD1 (5 bases). Trimming removed 3 bases at V and 9 bases at J, with 18 bases between. The CDR3 spans 15 residues. Per the germline V gene, CDR1 is LNHDA and CDR2 is SQIVND (reference sequence). The CDR3 DNA reads as TGTGCCAGTAGTATGAGCTGGGGCGGTGGTGGGCCCCAGCATTTT. This codes for CASSMSWGGGGPQHF. Drawing the rest from reference TRBV19 and TRBJ1-5, the complete variable domain is DGGITQSPKYLFRKEGQNVTLSCEQNLNHDAMYWYRQDPGQGLRLIYYSQIVNDFQKGDIAEGYSVSREKKESFPLTVTSAQKNPTAFYLCASSMSWGGGGPQHFGDGTRLSIL.

This chain links TRBV19 with TRBJ2-1; D remains ambiguous. Trimming removed 3 bases at V and 0 bases at J, with 15 bases between. Germline V lookup: CDR1 LNHDA, CDR2 SQIVND (reference sequence). This CDR3 has 17 residues. The CDR3 bases are TGTGCCAGTAGTATGGTCCCTCTCTCTAGCTCCTACAATGAGCAGTTCTTC. This gives the protein CASSMVPLSSSYNEQFF.

V is TRBV4-2 and J is TRBJ2-3; 10 bases match TRBD2. CDR1 LGHNA and CDR2 YNFKEQ come from the germline V gene. Unmatched junction bases numbered 6, after V lost 4 bases and J lost 2 bases. This CDR3 has 16 amino acids. The CDR3 sequence is CASSLQAGGITDTQYF. The CDR3, as DNA: TGTGCCAGCAGCCTCCAAGCGGGAGGGATCACAGATACGCAGTATTTT.

This clone was seen just once. The genes are TRBV29-1 and TRBJ1-1, with D hard to call. The germline V and J ends were trimmed by 4 bases and 3 bases, with 9 bases remaining between them. Per the germline V gene, CDR1 is SQVTM and CDR2 is ANQGSEA. CDR3 length equals 12 residues. Here the CDR3 reads CSVVREDTEAFF. The CDR3 coding sequence is TGCAGCGTTGTTAGGGAGGACACTGAAGCTTTCTTT.

This clone was seen once. The rearrangement joins TRBV5-8 to TRBJ1-1, with unresolved D. The ends were cut back, 0 bases at V and 0 bases at J, with 12 bases in the middle. Looked up from germline, CDR1 is SGHTS and CDR2 is YDEGEE. The CDR3 has 16 amino acids. This CDR3 is CASSLGIGLMNTEAFF. The CDR3 DNA sequence: TGTGCCAGCAGCTTGGGGATTGGACTCATGAACACTGAAGCTTTCTTT. The entire variable domain, with the rest obtained from reference TRBV5-8 and TRBJ1-1, is as follows: EAGVTQSPTHLIKTRGQQATLRCSPISGHTSVYWYQQALGLGLQFLLWYDEGEERNRGNFPPRFSGRQFPNYSSELNVNALELEDSALYLCASSLGIGLMNTEAFFGQGTRLTVV.

This chain connects TRBV15 to TRBJ1-5, with D maybe TRBD1 (5 bases). The CDR3 totals 13 residues. Germline V lookup: CDR1 LNHNV, CDR2 YYDKDF (reference sequence). Trimming pared 4 bases from V and 7 bases from J, leaving 11 bases between. CDR3 sequence (DNA): TGTGCCACCAGCACCTCGGGGGGGCAGCCCCAGCATTTT. Translation: CATSTSGGQPQHF.

The V call is TRBV7-9, the J call TRBJ2-5, with TRBD2 identical over 10 bases. Germline CDR1 SEHNR, CDR2 FQNEAQ (reference sequence). The CDR3 extends over 17 amino acids. Trimming removed 5 bases from V and 0 bases from J; junction bases left unmatched: 9. The CDR3 nucleotides are TGTGCCAGCAGCCCAAGGACTAGCGGAGAGGACCAAGAGACCCAGTACTTC. It specifies CASSPRTSGEDQETQYF.

The CDR3: CASSAGTDTQYF. The DNA of the CDR3 is TGTGCCAGCAGTGCCGGCACAGATACGCAGTATTTT. This chain uses TRBV2 with TRBJ2-3; D unclear. The CDR3 has 12 residues. CDR1 and CDR2 (germline): SNHLY, FYNNEI. Trimming took off 4 bases at V and 1 base at J, with 3 bases between the two ends.